This is a list of T cell receptor beta chains from one sample in a study of T cell changes during pregnancy in multiple sclerosis. Generated by immunoSEQ multiplex PCR, the TCRdb table keeps only in-frame clones and is missing some. In the table there are tens of thousands of clones, about 93% of which are singletons. The sequenced sample was peripheral blood, obtained in the first trimester of pregnancy. The receptors come from a female donor with multiple sclerosis, enrolled in a pregnancy study. Both conserved end residues are part of each CDR3. D genes are given only for firm matches. Size is stated for part of the rows, as once, few or many counts, or as a class when the clone is expanded.

.	.	TRBV9	TRBJ2-3	CASSVAEGQGASTDTQYF	TGTGCCAGCAGCGTAGCGGAGGGGCAGGGCGCTAGCACAGATACGCAGTATTTT
few	.	TRBV4-1	TRBJ2-7	CASSSRQGGDYEQYF	TGCGCCAGCAGCTCCCGACAGGGAGGAGACTACGAGCAGTACTTC
.	.	TRBV7-9	TRBJ1-1	CASSLAERVNTEAFF	TGTGCCAGCAGCTTAGCTGAACGGGTGAACACTGAAGCTTTCTTT
.	TRBD1	TRBV15	TRBJ1-2	CASSGDRGWGGYTF	TGTGCCTCCTCGGGGGACAGGGGATGGGGCGGCTACACCTTC
.	.	TRBV28	TRBJ1-1	CASVRLKGGTNTEAFF	TGTGCCAGCGTTCGTCTTAAGGGAGGTACGAACACTGAAGCTTTCTTT
.	TRBD1	TRBV29-1	TRBJ2-5	CSVPGTGLETQYF	TGCAGCGTTCCAGGGACAGGATTGGAGACCCAGTACTTC
.	TRBD1	TRBV19	TRBJ1-4	CASSRRLDRVTNEKLFF	TGTGCCAGTAGCCGACGGTTGGACAGGGTAACTAATGAAAAACTGTTTTTT
.	.	TRBV5-1	TRBJ1-4	CASSLRQGADNEKLFF	TGCGCCAGCAGCTTAAGGCAGGGTGCTGATAATGAAAAACTGTTTTTT
.	.	TRBV14	TRBJ1-4	CASSQGRGRSVF	TGTGCCAGCAGCCAAGGAAGAGGGAGGAGCGTTTTT
.	.	TRBV7-9	TRBJ2-3	CASSGQMNLVNTQYF	TGTGCCAGCAGCGGTCAAATGAATTTAGTAAATACGCAGTATTTT
once	.	TRBV6-1	TRBJ1-2	CASSEAGEGYGYTF	TGTGCCAGCAGTGAAGCTGGGGAGGGCTATGGCTACACCTTC
.	.	TRBV4-1	TRBJ2-1	CASSHLRLAEQFF	TGCGCCAGCAGCCACCTTCGACTGGCAGAGCAGTTCTTC
.	.	TRBV28	TRBJ1-5	CASSGVQGYWPTSNQPQHF	TGTGCCAGCAGTGGGGTCCAGGGGTATTGGCCCACAAGCAATCAGCCCCAGCATTTT
.	TRBD1	TRBV18	TRBJ1-1	CASSLQQGASTEAFF	TGTGCCAGCTCACTCCAACAGGGGGCGAGCACTGAAGCTTTCTTT
.	.	TRBV14	TRBJ2-1	CASSQVLAGSYDEQFF	TGTGCCAGCAGCCAAGTTCTTGCGGGAAGTTATGATGAGCAGTTCTTC
.	TRBD2	TRBV7-2	TRBJ2-1	CASSSSAPTSGVPYNEQFF	TGTGCCAGCAGCTCCTCAGCACCGACTAGCGGGGTGCCCTACAATGAGCAGTTCTTC
.	.	TRBV28	TRBJ1-4	CAGGSEKLFF	TGTGCCGGAGGGAGTGAAAAACTGTTTTTT
.	.	TRBV15	TRBJ2-5	CATSRSQVRETQYF	TGTGCCACCAGCAGATCCCAAGTCCGGGAGACCCAGTACTTC
.	.	TRBV18	TRBJ1-1	CASSRLMNTEAFF	TGTGCCAGCTCACGACTCATGAACACTGAAGCTTTCTTT
.	.	TRBV29-1	TRBJ2-7	CSVVITAYEQYF	TGCAGCGTCGTGATAACAGCCTACGAGCAGTACTTC
.	TRBD1	TRBV13	TRBJ1-6	CASSLRGTGNSPLHF	TGTGCCAGCAGCTTACGCGGGACAGGGAATTCACCCCTCCACTTT
.	.	TRBV5-1	TRBJ1-1	CASKTGTSNTEAFF	TGCGCCAGCAAAACAGGGACGTCGAACACTGAAGCTTTCTTT
.	TRBD2	TRBV4-2	TRBJ2-1	CASSQETLRLAGVNEQFF	TGTGCCAGCAGCCAAGAAACCCTTAGACTAGCGGGGGTCAATGAGCAGTTCTTC
.	.	TRBV6-4	TRBJ2-1	CASSRGTQNEQFF	TGTGCCAGCAGTCGGGGGACGCAAAATGAGCAGTTCTTC
.	.	TRBV6-6	TRBJ2-1	CASSYSREQFF	TGTGCCAGCAGTTACTCCCGGGAGCAGTTCTTC
.	.	TRBV30	TRBJ2-2	CAWSSQGTHTGELFF	TGTGCCTGGAGTAGTCAAGGGACTCACACCGGGGAGCTGTTTTTT
.	.	TRBV14	TRBJ2-6	CASSLHTPSGANVLTF	TGTGCCAGCAGCTTACACACCCCCTCTGGGGCCAACGTCCTGACTTTC
.	.	TRBV18	TRBJ2-7	CASSPLRSYEQYF	TGTGCCAGCTCACCACTCCGCTCCTACGAGCAGTACTTC
once	.	TRBV7-6	TRBJ2-7	CASSLEAGGSYEQYF	TGTGCCAGCAGCTTAGAGGCAGGTGGATCCTACGAGCAGTACTTC
.	TRBD2	TRBV14	TRBJ2-7	CASSQPLGLAGSYEQYF	TGTGCCAGCAGCCAGCCGCTAGGACTAGCGGGATCGTACGAGCAGTACTTC
.	TRBD1	TRBV2	TRBJ1-5	CASSEGSGGKPQHF	TGTGCCAGCAGTGAAGGTTCAGGGGGCAAGCCCCAGCATTTT
.	.	TRBV2	TRBJ1-5	CASSVGGAGQPQHF	TGTGCCAGCAGTGTTGGGGGGGCGGGTCAGCCCCAGCATTTT
.	TRBD1	TRBV4-1	TRBJ1-3	CASSQGQGTGNTIYF	TGCGCCAGCAGCCAAGGACAGGGGACTGGAAACACCATATATTTT
once	TRBD2	TRBV7-8	TRBJ2-3	CASSHKGLAGSRIPQYF	TGTGCCAGCAGCCACAAAGGACTAGCTGGCTCCCGGATTCCGCAGTATTTT
.	TRBD2	TRBV2	TRBJ2-1	CASSARLASYYNEQFF	TGTGCCAGCAGCGCCCGACTAGCTTCGTACTACAATGAGCAGTTCTTC
.	.	TRBV4-3	TRBJ2-2	CASSQETGWVTGELFF	TGCGCCAGCAGCCAAGAAACAGGGTGGGTCACCGGGGAGCTGTTTTTT
.	TRBD2	TRBV6-6	TRBJ2-3	CASKAGAYTDTQYF	TGTGCCAGCAAGGCGGGAGCCTACACAGATACGCAGTATTTT
.	.	TRBV7-2	TRBJ2-2	CASSLASANTGELFF	TGTGCCAGCAGCTTAGCTAGCGCGAACACCGGGGAGCTGTTTTTT
.	.	TRBV6-6	TRBJ2-1	CASSYWSGGDEQFF	TGTGCCAGCAGTTACTGGTCGGGGGGCGATGAGCAGTTCTTC
.	TRBD2	TRBV18	TRBJ2-3	CASSPRSGRAGDTQYF	TGTGCCAGCTCACCACGTAGCGGGAGGGCCGGAGATACGCAGTATTTT
once	.	TRBV6-1	TRBJ2-6	CASSEAAEANVLTF	TGTGCCAGCAGTGAAGCTGCGGAAGCCAACGTCCTGACTTTC
.	TRBD2	TRBV28	TRBJ2-1	CASSFLAGGLYNEQFF	TGTGCCAGCAGTTTTCTGGCGGGAGGGCTCTACAATGAGCAGTTCTTC
.	TRBD2	TRBV18	TRBJ2-7	CASSLSGSLTWSYEQYF	TGTGCCAGCTCGCTTAGCGGGAGTTTAACGTGGTCCTACGAGCAGTACTTC
.	.	TRBV18	TRBJ2-1	CASSPAQGFYNEQFF	TGTGCCAGCTCACCAGCCCAGGGGTTCTACAATGAGCAGTTCTTC
.	.	TRBV21-1	TRBJ1-2	CASTSQMRGWDRGTYGYTF	TGTGCCAGCACCTCCCAAATGAGGGGTTGGGACAGGGGCACCTATGGCTACACCTTC
.	.	TRBV7-9	TRBJ2-1	CASSLWLVSQNEQFF	TGTGCCAGCAGCTTATGGCTAGTGAGTCAGAATGAGCAGTTCTTC